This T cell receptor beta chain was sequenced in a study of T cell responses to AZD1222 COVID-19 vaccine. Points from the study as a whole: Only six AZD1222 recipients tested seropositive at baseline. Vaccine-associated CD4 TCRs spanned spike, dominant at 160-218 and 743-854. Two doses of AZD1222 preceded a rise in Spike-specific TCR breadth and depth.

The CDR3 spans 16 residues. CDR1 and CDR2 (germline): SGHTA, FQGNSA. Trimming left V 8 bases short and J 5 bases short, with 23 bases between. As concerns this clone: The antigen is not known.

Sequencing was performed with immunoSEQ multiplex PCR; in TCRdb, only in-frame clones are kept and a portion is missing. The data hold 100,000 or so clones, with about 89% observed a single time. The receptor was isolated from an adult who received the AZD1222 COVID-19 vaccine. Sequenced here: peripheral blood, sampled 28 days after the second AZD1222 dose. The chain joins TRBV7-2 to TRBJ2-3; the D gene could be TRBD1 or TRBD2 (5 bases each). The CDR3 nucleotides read TGTGCCAGCGGGGGTTGGTGGGCCCAGGTAGGAGATACGCAGTATTTT. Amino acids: CASGGWWAQVGDTQYF.